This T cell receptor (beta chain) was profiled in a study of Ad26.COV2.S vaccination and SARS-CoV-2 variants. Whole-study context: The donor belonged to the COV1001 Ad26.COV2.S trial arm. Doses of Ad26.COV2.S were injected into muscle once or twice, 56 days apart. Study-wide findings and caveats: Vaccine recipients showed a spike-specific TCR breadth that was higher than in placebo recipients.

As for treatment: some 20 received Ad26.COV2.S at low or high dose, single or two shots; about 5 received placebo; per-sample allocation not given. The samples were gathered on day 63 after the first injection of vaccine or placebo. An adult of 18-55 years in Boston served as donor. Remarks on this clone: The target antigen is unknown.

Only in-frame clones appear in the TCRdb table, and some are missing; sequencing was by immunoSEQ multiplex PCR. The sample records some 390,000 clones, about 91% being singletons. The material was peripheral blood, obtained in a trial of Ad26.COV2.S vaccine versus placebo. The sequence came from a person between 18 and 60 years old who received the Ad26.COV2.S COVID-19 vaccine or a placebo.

Here the CDR3 reads CASSEWGPGLTPVGSGNTIYF. CDR3 nucleotide sequence: TGTGCCAGCAGTGAATGGGGGCCGGGACTGACCCCGGTTGGCTCTGGAAACACCATATATTTT. The chain links TRBV2 to TRBJ1-3; weak D call: TRBD1 (6 bases). Trimming took off 2 bases at V and 0 bases at J, with 26 bases between the two ends. This CDR3 spans 21 amino acids. Germline values: CDR1 SNHLY, CDR2 FYNNEI.